This T cell receptor (beta chain) appears in the sequencing data of a study of T cell repertoires in cytomegalovirus infection. Study background: Through public TCR beta signatures, both CMV infection and matching HLA type were indicated.

This clonotype has ten or more counts. What it recognizes is unknown. Trimming left V 5 bases short and J 9 bases short, with 12 bases between. The CDR3 contains 12 residues. Germline V gene sequence: CDR1 SGHTA, CDR2 FQGNSA. Using its own MiXCR run on the reads, TCRdb lists one record per CDR3 protein. The repertoire holds roughly 310,000 distinct CDR3 sequences, with roughly 15% as singletons. Study-wide points: Totalled public TCR beta family frequency picked out people who carried CMV plus the relevant HLA. CMV-specific TCR beta clonotypes restricted by HLA-C dominated the ex vivo response.

The source material was PBMCs. The chain combines TRBV7-2 with TRBJ2-3; D call uncertain. The sequence was collected from a human donor in good health (CMV status not recorded). Some clones in this sample may be carry-over from other donors' samples. This CDR3 is CASSAYMGTQYF. In DNA form, the CDR3 reads TGTGCCAGCAGCGCATACATGGGGACGCAGTATTTT.